This T cell receptor (beta chain) was recorded in a study of OX40 agonist ivuxolimab in advanced cancers. For the wider study: Ivuxolimab was a fully human IgG2 agonistic monoclonal antibody targeting the costimulatory receptor OX40 (CD134). Intravenous ivuxolimab was administered to patients every 2 weeks at six dose levels: 0.01, 0.1, 0.3, 1.5, 3 and 10 mg/kg. Of the approximately 50 dose-escalation patients, hepatocellular carcinoma was present in about 20, melanoma in roughly 15, renal cell carcinoma in 9 and head and neck cancer in 9. The dose-escalation cohort was almost 85% male with a mean age of around 64 years, ranging from about 20 to 80. Prior anti-PD-1, anti-PD-L1 or anti-CTLA-4 therapy was permitted, and checkpoint inhibitors had been received by 40% to 50% of dose-escalation patients. Three dose-escalation patients achieved partial responses, one with hepatocellular carcinoma and two with cutaneous melanoma. The point of sequencing TCRbeta in the periphery was to test whether ivuxolimab changed TCR sequence diversity and drove clonal T-cell expansion. The paper reports the monotherapy dose-escalation portion (N ≈ 52 patients) of the phase I ivuxolimab trial.

The CDR3 runs 15 residues from the cysteine to the phenylalanine. Just CDR3 DNA is preserved here, 45 bases in frame from base 1. V gives up 3 bases and J gives up 3 bases, and the segment between their germline ends measures 14 bases. CDR1 and CDR2 were assigned from the germline V gene as SGHTA and FQGNSA. To sequence the TCRbeta CDR3 region, genomic DNA was isolated from the sorted cells. The immunoSEQ Assay was used for sequencing of TCRbeta CDR3 regions. In TCRdb, the immuneACCESS table is reduced to in-frame sequences with V and J assigned. These tables do not hold every clone; where another copy was compared, an unresolved V gene accounts for under half, and the others remain unexplained. This sample is represented by 95,000 to 150,000 clones; about 93% of them were singletons. The leading ten clones occupy approximately 0.15% of the sample. Of note for this clone: No cognate antigen has been identified for it. Nothing much larger sits one base from this clone, and base qualities are not available.

Results the study describes overall, beyond this receptor: At doses of 0.1 to 3.0 mg/kg, clonal expansion of both CD4+ and CD8+ T cells in blood was seen between baseline and week 6. Partial responders in the 0.1-3.0 mg/kg groups had among the lowest normalized peripheral clonal expansion, especially among CD8+ T cells. After ivuxolimab, CD8+ T cells had more expanded clones than CD4+ T cells on average. The antigen specificity of the clonally expanded peripheral T cells was not determined. Low levels of normalized T-cell clonal expansion were also seen in some patients who did not respond.

Patients with autoimmune disease history or receiving systemic immunosuppression were excluded from the trial. Peripheral blood for TCR sequencing was collected from all dose cohorts at baseline, on cycle 4 day 1, and on cycle 7 day 1. Samples were obtained from an open-label, multicenter, first-in-human phase I dose-escalation trial of ivuxolimab. Adults with locally advanced or metastatic head and neck squamous cell, hepatocellular, melanoma or renal cell carcinoma were enrolled in the trial. Before TCR sequencing, CD4+ and CD8+ T cells were separately sorted from peripheral blood. The TCR comes from an adult with an advanced solid tumor such as melanoma, head and neck, liver or kidney cancer. The sample in question was CD4+ or CD8+ T cells sorted from blood, obtained in a trial of the OX40 agonist ivuxolimab. The receptor chain draws on TRBV7-2 and TRBJ1-2; D gene: possibly TRBD1, on 5 matching bases. The DNA sequence reads TGTGCCAGCAGCTTCCCAAGGGGTCGCGACTATGGCTACACCTTC. It translates to CASSFPRGRDYGYTF. Full variable domain (CDR3 extended with the reference TRBV7-2 and TRBJ1-2 proteins): GAGVSQSPSNKVTEKGKDVELRCDPISGHTALYWYRQSLGQGLEFLIYFQGNSAPDKSGLPSDRFSAERTGGSVSTLTIQRTQQEDSAVYLCASSFPRGRDYGYTFGSGTRLTVV.